This T cell receptor (beta chain) was sequenced during a study of shared clonotypes between healthy human individuals. Study outcomes and limitations: Researchers found naive subsets generally carried larger estimated richness than memory subsets. Generation probability values for non-shared clonotypes were lower than those for clonotypes shared by all four donors.

It was into CD45RA+ naive and CD45RA-negative memory subsets that the CD4+ cells were split. Each subset's genomic DNA was split evenly across several immunoSEQ plates. Sequencing used immunoSEQ multiplex PCR; TCRdb keeps in-frame clones, though not all of them. Among 950,000 to 1,300,000 clones listed, about 80% were seen once. The CDR3 consists of 15 residues. Germline lookup yields CDR1 MDHEN and CDR2 SYDVKM. Trimming took 6 bases from V and 3 from J; bases not matched to a gene: 9. Regarding this clone: Its antigen is still unknown.

The source is a man between 18 and 29 years old in good health. Sequenced sample: memory CD4+ T cells sorted from blood. Specified subset: CD45RA-negative fraction. The rearrangement joins TRBV28 to TRBJ2-7; the match to TRBD1 covers 9 bases. CDR3 in amino acids: CASRTGQGRRYEQYF. The DNA of the CDR3 is TGTGCCAGCAGGACGGGACAGGGCCGACGCTACGAGCAGTACTTC.